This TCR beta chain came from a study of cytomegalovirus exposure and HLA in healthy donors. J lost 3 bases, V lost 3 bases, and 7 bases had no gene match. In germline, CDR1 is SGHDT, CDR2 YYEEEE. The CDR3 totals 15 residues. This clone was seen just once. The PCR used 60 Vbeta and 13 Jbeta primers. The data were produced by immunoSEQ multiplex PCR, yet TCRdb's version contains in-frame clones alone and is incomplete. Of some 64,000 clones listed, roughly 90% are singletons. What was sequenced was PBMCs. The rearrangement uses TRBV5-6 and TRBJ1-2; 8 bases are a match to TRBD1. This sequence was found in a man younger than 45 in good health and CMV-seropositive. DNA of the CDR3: TGTGCCAGCAGCTCCTCAGGGGGCTTGTACTATGGCTACACCTTC. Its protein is CASSSSGGLYYGYTF.